This TCR beta chain was found in a study of T cell responses to AZD1222 COVID-19 vaccine. The overall study: The study pooled second doses at about 4 or about 12 weeks.

Only in-frame clones appear in the TCRdb table, and some are missing; sequencing was by immunoSEQ multiplex PCR. The profile shows tens of thousands of clones, roughly 90% of them singletons. Remarks on this clone: Its antigen is still unknown.

Germline values: CDR1 SGHRS, CDR2 YFSETQ. V was trimmed by 1 base and J by 3 bases, leaving 10 bases between them. The CDR3 sequence is 14 residues long. Study-level findings and limits: Among spike-specific TCRs, nearly half reportedly target unmutated variant regions.

The clonotype comes from an adult in good health. The chain links TRBV5-1 to TRBJ1-1; D is possibly TRBD1 (5 bases). The material sequenced was peripheral blood, taken on day 0 of AZD1222 vaccination. The CDR3 loop is CASSLMRGDTEAFF. The CDR3 nucleotides read TGCGCCAGCAGCTTGATGAGGGGAGACACTGAAGCTTTCTTT.